This section outlines one T cell receptor beta chain sequence together with its context. Its specificity is unknown. PCR used 60 Vbeta primers and 13 Jbeta primers. Data came from immunoSEQ multiplex PCR; TCRdb stores just in-frame clones and leaves some out. The sample records under 90,000 clones, roughly 75% being singletons. Trimming cost V 5 bases and J 7 bases; bases outside gene matches: 15. The CDR3 has 16 amino acids. Germline V gene lookup returns CDR1 LNHDA and CDR2 SQIVND (reference sequence). The sample comes from a study of cytomegalovirus exposure and HLA in healthy donors. The wider study: Earlier, roughly 120 million unique TCR beta sequences were recovered from approximately 200 million T cells by an analysis.

General study results and limits: The study had only CMV serostatus as immune exposure information.

Material: PBMCs. This chain links TRBV19 with TRBJ1-1, with 8 nucleotides matching TRBD1. This receptor was obtained from a woman in her thirties or forties in good health and CMV-seronegative. The CDR3 nucleotides read TGTGCCAGTAGTCAGGGGATTTCCGGGACAGGTTATGAAGCTTTCTTT. Translated, it gives CASSQGISGTGYEAFF.